The sequence of this T cell receptor (beta chain) was determined in a study of blood T cells in healthy people across ages. Primers used in a second PCR of roughly 7 to 11 cycles were a sample-barcoded 5' primer and a J-beta primer mix. TCRdb processed the 5' RACE reads anew with MiXCR; each CDR3 protein has one entry. The table lists more than 650,000 distinct CDR3 sequences, about a fifth of them singletons. General study findings and limits: Estimates of total diversity, which came from one million sequenced T cells, were considered to be underestimates. PBMCs went unsorted, and a conclusive naive versus antigen-experienced comparison was therefore prevented.

As regards this clonotype: Its antigen is unknown.

Trimming pared 6 bases from V and 5 bases from J, leaving 21 bases between. Germline CDR1 KGHDR, CDR2 SFDVKD. The CDR3 is 16 residues long. Donors were systemically healthy Caucasian individuals from Russia aged roughly 6 to 100 years. This sequence was found in a man aged 65-85 years in good health. This chain uses TRBV24-1 with TRBJ1-1; D possibly corresponds to TRBD1 (5 bases). Sequences were obtained from blood. The CDR3 reads CATSPGARGSLTEAFF. The DNA for the CDR3 is TGTGCCACCAGTCCTGGTGCGCGGGGGAGCCTAACTGAAGCTTTCTTT.